The 25 T cell receptor beta chains presented below share a single source sample, sequenced in a study of beta chain features in type 1 diabetes. The isolated RNA, all of it, was reverse transcribed, so expressed TCRB transcripts were what got sequenced. Data came from immunoSEQ multiplex PCR; TCRdb stores just in-frame clones and leaves some out. The table lists about 350,000 clones, roughly a fifth of them singletons. The sample was naive CD4+ T cells from blood. The source is a woman under 30 in good health.

The J gene is TRBJ2-1, the V gene TRBV30, with D uncertain. Trimming pared 2 bases from V and 10 bases from J, leaving 15 bases between. The CDR3 has 13 amino acids. The germline gives CDR1 GTSNPN, CDR2 SVGIG (reference sequence). The CDR3 reads CAWSRSPKEEQFF. CDR3 bases: TGTGCCTGGAGTAGATCTCCCAAGGAGGAGCAGTTCTTC.

Only a few counts were recorded for this clone. Other DNA sequences in the same sample also yield this CDR3. The chain couples TRBV20-1 to TRBJ2-5; 7 bases map to TRBD1. Germline CDR1 reads DFQATT; CDR2 reads SNEGSKA (reference sequence). V gave up 5 bases and J gave up 4 bases; unmatched junction bases: 1. This CDR3 contains 11 residues. The CDR3 DNA sequence: TGCAGTGCTCGGGACAGAGAGACCCAGTACTTC. Its protein is CSARDRETQYF.

As for this clone: The sample carries other DNA sequences with the same CDR3. J is TRBJ1-2 and V is TRBV18, with D tentatively TRBD1 (5 bases). Trimming stripped 6 bases from V and 5 bases from J, with 13 bases between. Looked up from germline, CDR1 is KGHSH and CDR2 is LQKENI. The CDR3 runs to 13 residues. DNA for the CDR3: TGTGCCAGCTCCCCCGACAGACAGTATGGCTACACCTTC. Its translation: CASSPDRQYGYTF.

This clone appeared a few times. The CDR3 DNA is TGCGCCAGCAGCTCCGGGACTAGCGCTACAGATACGCAGTATTTT. Translated: CASSSGTSATDTQYF. The chain uses TRBV5-1 and TRBJ2-3; 10 bases agree with TRBD2. CDR1 and CDR2 (germline): SGHRS, YFSETQ. The CDR3 consists of 15 residues. V gave up 3 bases and J gave up 3 bases; unmatched junction bases: 4.

On this clone: The same CDR3 also results from other DNA sequences found in this sample. This sequence joins TRBV19 and TRBJ1-2, with D possibly TRBD1 on 6 matching bases. The ends were cut back, 5 bases at V and 2 bases at J, with 9 bases in the middle. The CDR3 extends over 13 amino acids. Per the germline V gene, CDR1 is LNHDA and CDR2 is SQIVND (reference sequence). CDR3: CASSLGQNYGYTF. Written as DNA, the CDR3 is TGTGCCAGTAGTCTCGGACAGAACTATGGCTACACCTTC.

As for this clone: Within the sample, other DNA sequences also encode this same CDR3. This chain connects TRBV7-9 to TRBJ2-7; TRBD2 matches at 7 bases. With V trimmed by 3 bases and J by 4 bases, 0 bases remained unmatched. The germline V gene encodes CDR1 SEHNR and CDR2 FQNEAQ (reference sequence). The CDR3 runs to 12 residues. CDR3 in DNA: TGTGCCAGCAGCTTTAGCGGGTACGAGCAGTACTTC. Its translation: CASSFSGYEQYF.

This clone was counted between two and nine times. The chain has TRBV18 and TRBJ2-7, with a tentative D call TRBD1 (5 bases). Germline-derived CDR1 and CDR2 are KGHSH and LQKENI. The CDR3 spans 14 residues. V lost 8 bases, J lost 6 bases, and 20 bases lay in between. The CDR3 DNA follows: TGTGCCAGCCGACAGTCGGCAGGGCAAGGCGAGCAGTACTTC. This gives the protein CASRQSAGQGEQYF.

This chain connects TRBV29-1 to TRBJ1-4; D remains ambiguous. Per the germline V gene, CDR1 is SQVTM and CDR2 is ANQGSEA. CDR3 length: 12 amino acids. Trimming pared 7 bases from V and 6 bases from J, leaving 12 bases between. The CDR3 nucleotides read TGCAGCGCCTCGGACGGGGATGAAAAACTGTTTTTT. Its translation is CSASDGDEKLFF.

V gene TRBV11-3 combines with J gene TRBJ2-1; TRBD2 aligns across 15 bases. The V gene end was trimmed by 5 bases and the J gene end by 4 bases; junction bases not matched to a gene: 6. Germline assignment: CDR1 SGHNT and CDR2 YENEEA. CDR3 length: 17 residues. CDR3 nucleotide sequence: TGTGCCAGCAGCGTCGGGACTAGCGGGAGGTTTTACAATGAGCAGTTCTTC. Its translation: CASSVGTSGRFYNEQFF.

The chain has TRBV5-5 and TRBJ2-7; no firm D call. The CDR3 contains 14 residues. Trimming stripped 0 bases from V and 5 bases from J, with 12 bases between. Germline assignment: CDR1 SGHKS and CDR2 YYEKEE (reference sequence). In DNA form, the CDR3 reads TGTGCCAGCAGCTTGGATCCTAGTTCCCACGAGCAGTACTTC. This encodes CASSLDPSSHEQYF.

V gene TRBV5-1 combines with J gene TRBJ2-3; TRBD2 agrees at 7 bases. With 3 bases clipped from V and 1 base from J, the junction kept 11 bases outside the gene matches. The CDR3 sequence is 17 residues long. Germline V gives CDR1 SGHRS, CDR2 YFSETQ. For the CDR3, the DNA is TGCGCCAGCAGCTCCCCCCGGGGGGTGGCAGGCACAGATACGCAGTATTTT. Protein: CASSSPRGVAGTDTQYF.

This rearrangement joins TRBV18 to TRBJ2-7; 8 nucleotides agree with TRBD1. CDR1 KGHSH and CDR2 LQKENI come from the germline V gene. The CDR3 length is 14 residues. The V and J ends lost 5 bases and 2 bases, in that order; junction bases with no gene match: 5. CDR3 residues: CASSDRTGTYEQYF. The CDR3 DNA sequence: TGTGCCAGCTCAGATCGGACAGGGACCTACGAGCAGTACTTC.

The chain combines TRBV2 with TRBJ1-5; perhaps TRBD1 as D (5 bases). Germline-derived CDR1 and CDR2 are SNHLY and FYNNEI. Between the trimmed V and J ends, which lost 7 bases and 0 bases, there was a span of 7 bases. This CDR3 is built from 13 residues. The CDR3 DNA sequence: TGTGCCAGCACAGGGAATAGCAATCAGCCCCAGCATTTT. Its translation is CASTGNSNQPQHF.

This clone was observed a few times. The V call is TRBV18, the J call TRBJ2-5; 9 bases map to TRBD2. The junction had 5 bases not matched to a gene; V was cut back by 2 bases and J by 4 bases. The germline V gene has CDR1 KGHSH and CDR2 LQKENI. CDR3 size: 15 residues. The CDR3 here is CASSPIAGARETQYF. In DNA, the CDR3 is TGTGCCAGCTCACCAATAGCGGGAGCGCGAGAGACCCAGTACTTC.

This sequence joins TRBV9 and TRBJ2-3; maybe TRBD2 (5 bases). Trimming shortened V by 4 bases and J by 5 bases, and 11 bases separated the two germline ends. The CDR3 totals 13 residues. Germline V lookup: CDR1 SGDLS, CDR2 YYNGEE. This chain's CDR3 is CASSPGLGDTQYF. CDR3 in DNA: TGTGCCAGCAGCCCCGGACTCGGAGATACGCAGTATTTT.

In DNA, the CDR3 is TGCGCCAGCAGCTTGGGTGGAGGCCAAGAGACCCAGTACTTC. The encoded protein is CASSLGGGQETQYF. The chain uses TRBV5-1 and TRBJ2-5; a possible D gene is TRBD2 (5 bases). Germline V gene data show CDR1 as SGHRS and CDR2 as YFSETQ. The CDR3 loop spans 14 amino acids. Trimming took off 0 bases at V and 1 base at J, with 7 bases between the two ends.

This clone appeared a few times. This chain links TRBV7-9 with TRBJ2-3, with 7 bases identical to TRBD1. This CDR3 is built from 18 residues. The germline CDR1 and CDR2 sequences are SEHNR and FQNEAQ (reference sequence). V was clipped by 3 bases and J by 1 base; unmatched bases: 13. The CDR3 region has the DNA TGTGCCAGCAGCTTCACCCAGCCGGGACAGAGACGCACAGATACGCAGTATTTT. It is translated as CASSFTQPGQRRTDTQYF.

Only a few counts were recorded for this clone. The rearrangement uses TRBV5-6 and TRBJ2-5; 7 bases are a match to TRBD2. The CDR3 contains 15 residues. Per the germline V gene, CDR1 is SGHDT and CDR2 is YYEEEE. With 2 bases clipped from V and 3 bases from J, the junction kept 7 bases outside the gene matches. CDR3 residues: CASSFPGLTEETQYF. CDR3 coding DNA: TGTGCCAGCAGCTTCCCGGGACTAACTGAAGAGACCCAGTACTTC.

Notes on this clone: Other DNA sequences of this sample code for an identical CDR3. The chain links TRBV18 to TRBJ1-2; the match to TRBD1 covers 8 bases. Germline V gene lookup returns CDR1 KGHSH and CDR2 LQKENI. J lost 6 bases, V lost 3 bases, and 3 bases had no gene match. The length of the CDR3 is 13 residues. The CDR3 sequence is CASSPGQGNGYTF. The CDR3 DNA sequence: TGTGCCAGCTCACCCGGACAGGGAAATGGCTACACCTTC.

CDR3 residues: CASSQGNGANVLTF. For the CDR3, the DNA is TGTGCCAGCAGCCAGGGGAACGGGGCCAACGTCCTGACTTTC. V usage is TRBV9 and J usage is TRBJ2-6, with D possibly being TRBD1 (6 bases). The V gene lost 4 bases and the J gene lost 4 bases, with 9 bases spanning the gap. CDR1 is SGDLS and CDR2 is YYNGEE in the germline V gene. The CDR3 is 14 residues long.

V gene TRBV7-2 combines with J gene TRBJ2-5; weak D call: TRBD1 (5 bases). The V gene's germline CDR1 is SGHTA and CDR2 FQGNSA. V shed 8 bases and J shed 2 bases, with 12 bases lying between them. The CDR3 runs to 13 residues. This CDR3 is CASGAWSQETQYF. The CDR3 DNA follows: TGTGCCAGCGGGGCTTGGTCACAAGAGACCCAGTACTTC.

The CDR3 nucleotides are TGTGCCAGCAGCAACCAACGAGACACTGAAGCTTTCTTT. Amino acid sequence: CASSNQRDTEAFF. The rearrangement uses TRBV6-6 and TRBJ1-1, with D uncertain. This CDR3 has 13 residues. V was pared by 6 bases and J by 3 bases, with 11 bases between. Germline lookup yields CDR1 MNHNY and CDR2 SVGAGI (reference sequence).

This chain links TRBV5-1 with TRBJ2-5, with TRBD2 matching over 10 bases. V lost 3 bases and J lost 5; bases outside the gene matches: 10. Germline V gene lookup returns CDR1 SGHRS and CDR2 YFSETQ. The CDR3 is made up of 16 amino acids. The chain's CDR3 is CASSYVAGGPSETQYF. CDR3 DNA sequence: TGCGCCAGCAGCTATGTAGCGGGGGGACCTTCGGAGACCCAGTACTTC.

The genes are TRBV25-1 and TRBJ1-1; D unclear. CDR3 length: 11 amino acids. Germline CDR1 MGHDK, CDR2 SYGVNS. V was trimmed by 4 bases and J by 5 bases, leaving 5 bases between them. CDR3 residues: CASSALTEAFF. The CDR3 coding sequence is TGTGCCAGCAGTGCCCTTACTGAAGCTTTCTTT.

The table lists this clone with a few counts. This chain links TRBV5-4 with TRBJ2-7, with 11 bases fitting TRBD2. Germline CDR1 is SGHNT and CDR2 is YYREEE (reference sequence). The CDR3 consists of 15 residues. J lost 6 bases, V lost 0 bases, and 5 bases had no gene match. The CDR3 nucleotides read TGTGCCAGCAGCTTGGACTCAACTAGCGGGAGCGAGCAGTACTTC. The encoded protein is CASSLDSTSGSEQYF.